The 32 T cell receptor beta chains below all came from one sample that was sequenced in a study of blood T cell repertoires in COVID-19. Profiling relied on immunoSEQ multiplex PCR, and the TCRdb table lists in-frame clones only, not all of them. The table has about 220,000 clones, more than 70% seen once. Sequencing was carried out using peripheral blood. All receptors derive from a woman older than 75 with acute or convalescent COVID-19.

This chain's CDR3 is CASSLGPDSHTEQFF. Here the CDR3 DNA reads TGCGCCAGCAGCTTGGGCCCGGACAGCCACACTGAGCAGTTCTTC. V is TRBV5-1 and J is TRBJ2-1; a weak D match, TRBD1 (6 bases). CDR1 is SGHRS and CDR2 is YFSETQ in the germline V gene. The CDR3 has 15 residues. V lost 0 bases and J lost 9, with 16 bases in between.

The chain employs TRBV27 and TRBJ1-6; the D is unclear. CDR1 is MNHEY and CDR2 is SMNVEV in the germline V gene (reference sequence). Trimming pared 5 bases from V and 0 bases from J, leaving 11 bases between. The CDR3 has 16 residues. DNA of the CDR3: TGTGCCAGCAGTCTAACAGAGAGCTCCTATAATTCACCCCTCCACTTT. Its translation: CASSLTESSYNSPLHF.

J is TRBJ2-2 and V is TRBV27; 12 nucleotides agree with TRBD1. Germline-derived CDR1 and CDR2 are MNHEY and SMNVEV (reference sequence). V shed 5 bases, J shed 6 bases, and the junction held 4 bases outside the gene matches. The CDR3 loop spans 15 amino acids. The CDR3 spells CASSKGQGAAGELFF. DNA of the CDR3: TGTGCCAGCAGTAAGGGACAGGGGGCGGCCGGGGAGCTGTTTTTT.

The CDR3 spells CASSQGQLYTEAFF. In nucleotides, the CDR3 is TGTGCCAGCAGCCAGGGACAGCTTTACACTGAAGCTTTCTTT. The chain couples TRBV7-9 to TRBJ1-1; TRBD1 aligns across 7 bases. CDR1 is SEHNR, CDR2 FQNEAQ, per germline (reference sequence). The CDR3 spans 14 residues. V lost 5 bases, J lost 3 bases, and 6 bases stayed unmatched.

The rearrangement uses TRBV6-1 and TRBJ1-5, with a possible D match to TRBD1 (5 bases). The CDR3 length is 17 residues. The germline CDR1 and CDR2 sequences are MNHNS and SASEGT. Trimming took off 3 bases at V and 4 bases at J, with 19 bases between the two ends. The DNA of the CDR3 is TGTGCCAGCAGTGATTCCCGGGCAAGGGACTCAAATCAGCCCCAGCATTTT. Translating it yields CASSDSRARDSNQPQHF.

The gene calls are TRBV5-1 and TRBJ2-5, with a possible D match to TRBD1 (5 bases). Germline CDR1 SGHRS, CDR2 YFSETQ. With 1 base removed from V and 2 bases from J, the gap between germline ends came to 12 bases. The CDR3 has 15 residues. DNA for the CDR3: TGCGCCAGCAGCTTGAAGGCTGACAGACAAGAGACCCAGTACTTC. It encodes CASSLKADRQETQYF.

The chain joins TRBV6-5 to TRBJ1-6; perhaps TRBD1 as D (5 bases). The CDR3 is 11 residues long. CDR1 is MNHEY, CDR2 SVGAGI, per germline. Trimming left V 8 bases short and J 12 bases short, with 11 bases between. CDR3 bases: TGTGCCAGCGGGTGGGGGGGACCCCTCCACTTT. Amino acids: CASGWGGPLHF.

The chain couples TRBV12-3 or TRBV12-4 to TRBJ2-7; D not certain. The ends were cut back, 4 bases at V and 0 bases at J, with 4 bases in the middle. The CDR3 extends over 12 amino acids. CDR3 amino acids: CASSSLSYEQYF. Here the CDR3 DNA reads TGTGCCAGCAGTTCACTCTCCTACGAGCAGTACTTC.

V usage is TRBV5-1 and J usage is TRBJ1-1; maybe TRBD1 (5 bases). Trimming pared 6 bases from V and 7 bases from J, leaving 28 bases between. The germline V gene has CDR1 SGHRS and CDR2 YFSETQ. The CDR3 runs 17 residues. The CDR3: CASKDVRAESAGLEAFF. The CDR3 DNA reads TGCGCCAGCAAGGACGTAAGGGCGGAGAGCGCGGGACTTGAAGCTTTCTTT.

This clone was counted a single time. The rearrangement joins TRBV6-4 to TRBJ2-3; D is unresolved. This CDR3 contains 14 residues. Germline V gene sequence: CDR1 MRHNA, CDR2 SNTAGT. V was shortened by 2 bases and J by 2 bases, with 8 bases between the two germline ends. The CDR3 region is CASSDARSTDTQYF. The DNA for the CDR3 is TGTGCCAGCAGTGACGCCAGATCCACAGATACGCAGTATTTT.

This clone was recorded only once. The V and J genes are TRBV7-2 and TRBJ1-2, with a weak D call TRBD1 (5 bases). V lost 4 bases and J lost 0, with 15 bases in between. Looked up from germline, CDR1 is SGHTA and CDR2 is FQGNSA. The CDR3 length is 16 residues. CDR3 nucleotide sequence: TGTGCCAGCAGCTGGGGGGGGAATTTGGCTAACTATGGCTACACCTTC. Residues: CASSWGGNLANYGYTF.

This clone has just a few counts. The rearrangement links TRBV19 to TRBJ1-4; possibly TRBD1 for D (6 bases). V was trimmed by 8 bases and J by 0 bases, leaving 19 bases between them. The CDR3 loop spans 17 amino acids. The V gene's germline CDR1 is LNHDA and CDR2 SQIVND (reference sequence). CDR3 DNA sequence: TGTGCCAGTGGCGGCAGGGGTCCCCTGGCAACTAATGAAAAACTGTTTTTT. Residues: CASGGRGPLATNEKLFF.

This clone was seen a handful of times. The chain recombines TRBV3-1 (or the pseudogene TRBV3-2) with TRBJ2-2; a possible D gene is TRBD2 (6 bases). Trimming removed 8 bases from V and 0 bases from J, with 10 bases in between. Germline lookup yields CDR1 LGHDT and CDR2 YNNKEL (reference sequence). The CDR3 extends over 14 amino acids. CDR3 loop: CASAVAANTGELFF. The CDR3 DNA follows: TGTGCCAGCGCCGTAGCGGCGAACACCGGGGAGCTGTTTTTT.

A few counts support this clone. This chain links TRBV6-1 with TRBJ1-2, with TRBD1 as a possible D gene (6 bases). The CDR3 is made up of 14 amino acids. V gave up 3 bases and J gave up 4 bases, with 12 bases separating them. Germline V CDR1 and CDR2: MNHNS, SASEGT. As DNA, the CDR3 is TGTGCCAGCAGTGAGTCAGGGGCCGGCTATGGCTACACCTTC. Translating gives CASSESGAGYGYTF.

The V gene is TRBV20-1, the J gene TRBJ1-1; D call uncertain. The V gene's germline CDR1 is DFQATT and CDR2 SNEGSKA (reference sequence). CDR3 length: 13 residues. With 3 bases removed from V and 2 bases from J, the gap between germline ends came to 10 bases. The CDR3 DNA follows: TGCAGTGCTAGTGAGAGGTTTAACACTGAAGCTTTCTTT. Translated, it gives CSASERFNTEAFF.

The chain has TRBV13 and TRBJ2-5; D is possibly TRBD2 (5 bases). CDR3 length: 14 residues. V shed 8 bases and J shed 2 bases, with 15 bases lying between them. The germline V gene encodes CDR1 PRHDT and CDR2 FYEKMQ (reference sequence). The CDR3 loop is CASSYRTGQETQYF. CDR3 bases: TGTGCCAGCTCCTATCGGACGGGACAAGAGACCCAGTACTTC.

The chain links TRBV12-3 or TRBV12-4 to TRBJ1-5; tentatively, D is TRBD1 (5 bases). With 5 bases removed from V and 5 bases from J, the gap between germline ends came to 10 bases. The length of the CDR3 is 13 residues. CDR3 nucleotides: TGTGCCAGCAGTCCACAGGTTGATCAGCCCCAGCATTTT. Amino acid sequence: CASSPQVDQPQHF.

The V call is TRBV4-1, the J call TRBJ1-5; D possibly corresponds to TRBD1 (6 bases). This CDR3 spans 17 amino acids. Trimming pared 2 bases from V and 3 bases from J, leaving 17 bases between. Germline V lookup: CDR1 MGHRA, CDR2 YSYEKL. The CDR3 loop is CASSQLVQGRSNQPQHF. The CDR3 nucleotides are TGCGCCAGCAGCCAACTCGTACAGGGCCGCTCCAATCAGCCCCAGCATTTT.

The chain recombines TRBV10-3 with TRBJ1-6; the D is unclear. This CDR3 is built from 15 residues. Trimming took 6 bases from V and 6 from J, leaving 15 bases between them. Looked up from germline, CDR1 is ENHRY and CDR2 is SYGVKD. Here the CDR3 reads CAISPRELGNSPLHF. The CDR3 DNA reads TGTGCCATCAGCCCGAGGGAGTTGGGTAATTCACCCCTCCACTTT.

This clone was detected a few times. J is TRBJ2-1 and V is TRBV2; 10 bases agree with TRBD1. With 2 bases clipped from V and 8 bases from J, the junction kept 6 bases outside the gene matches. CDR1 is SNHLY, CDR2 FYNNEI, per germline. The CDR3 contains 15 residues. CDR3 nucleotide sequence: TGTGCCAGCAGTGAACAGGGGACAGGGGATGATGAGCAGTTCTTC. Its translation is CASSEQGTGDDEQFF.

The chain couples TRBV11-3 to TRBJ2-1; TRBD2 matches 8 bases. The CDR3 spans 17 residues. V shed 5 bases, J shed 9 bases, and the junction held 18 bases outside the gene matches. Germline CDR1 reads SGHNT; CDR2 reads YENEEA. CDR3: CASSLSGGAVSLGEQFF. CDR3 bases: TGTGCCAGCAGCCTATCCGGGGGGGCCGTTTCGTTGGGTGAGCAGTTCTTC.

The V and J genes are TRBV19 and TRBJ2-3; possible D gene TRBD2, 6 bases. Germline CDR1 is LNHDA and CDR2 is SQIVND (reference sequence). The CDR3 spans 15 residues. V gave up 5 bases and J gave up 2 bases, with 14 bases separating them. The CDR3 nucleotides are TGTGCCAGTAGTTTTCGACGGGGGTCCACAGATACGCAGTATTTT. As protein: CASSFRRGSTDTQYF.

This clone was seen a few times. The rearrangement links TRBV5-4 to TRBJ1-6; TRBD1 is a possible D gene (5 bases). V dropped 2 bases and J dropped 5 bases, with 5 bases sitting between them. The CDR3 is 13 residues long. CDR1 and CDR2 (germline): SGHNT, YYREEE (reference sequence). CDR3 sequence reads: CASSLQDNSPLHF. Written as DNA, the CDR3 is TGTGCCAGCAGCTTACAGGATAATTCACCCCTCCACTTT.

This clone came up once. The DNA for the CDR3 is TGTGCCAGCACCCTGGAGAGGGAGCAGTACTTC. Its protein is CASTLEREQYF. The V call is TRBV2, the J call TRBJ2-7, with unresolved D. Trimming removed 7 bases from V and 7 bases from J, with 11 bases in between. Germline V CDR1 and CDR2: SNHLY, FYNNEI. The CDR3 totals 11 residues.

The chain carries TRBV3-1 (or the pseudogene TRBV3-2) and TRBJ2-2; D is possibly TRBD2 (6 bases). V lost 8 bases, J lost 5 bases, and 15 bases lay in between. The germline gives CDR1 LGHDT, CDR2 YNNKEL (reference sequence). The CDR3 totals 14 residues. This CDR3 reads CASRPGLATGELFF. For the CDR3, the DNA is TGTGCCAGCCGACCGGGACTCGCTACCGGGGAGCTGTTTTTT.

This chain links TRBV7-3 with TRBJ2-6, with unresolved D. Germline lookup yields CDR1 SGHTA and CDR2 FQGTGA. Trimming cost V 0 bases and J 0 bases, with 9 bases left between them. The CDR3 runs to 17 residues. CDR3 nucleotide sequence: TGTGCCAGCAGCTTAACCCCGACAAGCTCTGGGGCCAACGTCCTGACTTTC. Encoded protein: CASSLTPTSSGANVLTF.

The sample holds a few counts of this clone. The CDR3 coding sequence is TGTGCCAGCAGCCCGAGCGGGCAGAACACCGGGGAGCTGTTTTTT. This gives the protein CASSPSGQNTGELFF. This chain uses TRBV5-4 with TRBJ2-2, with a tentative D call TRBD2 (6 bases). CDR3 size: 15 residues. Trimming pared 4 bases from V and 1 base from J, leaving 11 bases between. Germline assignment: CDR1 SGHNT and CDR2 YYREEE (reference sequence). The complete variable domain, with remaining parts taken from reference TRBV5-4 and TRBJ2-2, reads ETGVTQSPTHLIKTRGQQVTLRCSSQSGHNTVSWYQQALGQGPQFIFQYYREEENGRGNFPPRFSGLQFPNYSSELNVNALELDDSALYLCASSPSGQNTGELFFGEGSRLTVL.

This rearrangement joins TRBV18 to TRBJ1-5; 7 nucleotides match TRBD1. Germline assignment: CDR1 KGHSH and CDR2 LQKENI. The CDR3 sequence is 18 residues long. V trimming: 4 bases; J trimming: 0 bases; junction bases outside the gene matches: 12. CDR3 sequence reads: CASSLDRVSPDSNQPQHF. CDR3 DNA: TGTGCCAGCTCACTCGACAGGGTTTCGCCTGATAGCAATCAGCCCCAGCATTTT.

The chain is built from TRBV29-1 and TRBJ2-2; 8 bases line up with TRBD1. This CDR3 has 12 residues. Trimming took 6 bases from V and 5 from J; bases not matched to a gene: 2. Germline V lookup: CDR1 SQVTM, CDR2 ANQGSEA. CDR3 sequence (DNA): TGCAGCGTAAGACAGGGGACCGGGGAGCTGTTTTTT. Protein product: CSVRQGTGELFF.

The rearrangement uses TRBV5-4 and TRBJ2-1; 8 nucleotides agree with TRBD2. The CDR3 totals 17 residues. Germline trimming cut 4 bases from V and 4 bases from J; bases unmatched to any gene: 13. Germline V lookup: CDR1 SGHNT, CDR2 YYREEE (reference sequence). The CDR3 DNA follows: TGTGCCAGCAGCACCCCCTCCGGGGGGGGCCGGTACAATGAGCAGTTCTTC. Protein product: CASSTPSGGGRYNEQFF.

The rearrangement links TRBV4-3 to TRBJ2-1; 8 positions agree with TRBD2. From germline, CDR1 is LGHNA and CDR2 YSLEER. CDR3 length: 16 residues. V dropped 0 bases and J dropped 12; count of bases not matched to a gene: 13. CDR3 DNA sequence: TGCGCCAGCAGCCAAGATAGAGCGGGGGCGGGGAGCGGGCAGTTCTTC. Protein sequence: CASSQDRAGAGSGQFF.

This clone showed up just once. The chain uses TRBV3-1 (or the pseudogene TRBV3-2) and TRBJ1-1, with 8 bases fitting TRBD1. The CDR3 length is 14 residues. Germline assignment: CDR1 LGHDT and CDR2 YNNKEL (reference sequence). After removal of 4 bases from V and 6 bases from J, the junction contained 7 bases not matched to a gene. The CDR3 reads CASSLTGGQSEAFF. The CDR3 nucleotides read TGTGCCAGCAGCCTCACAGGGGGACAATCTGAAGCTTTCTTT.